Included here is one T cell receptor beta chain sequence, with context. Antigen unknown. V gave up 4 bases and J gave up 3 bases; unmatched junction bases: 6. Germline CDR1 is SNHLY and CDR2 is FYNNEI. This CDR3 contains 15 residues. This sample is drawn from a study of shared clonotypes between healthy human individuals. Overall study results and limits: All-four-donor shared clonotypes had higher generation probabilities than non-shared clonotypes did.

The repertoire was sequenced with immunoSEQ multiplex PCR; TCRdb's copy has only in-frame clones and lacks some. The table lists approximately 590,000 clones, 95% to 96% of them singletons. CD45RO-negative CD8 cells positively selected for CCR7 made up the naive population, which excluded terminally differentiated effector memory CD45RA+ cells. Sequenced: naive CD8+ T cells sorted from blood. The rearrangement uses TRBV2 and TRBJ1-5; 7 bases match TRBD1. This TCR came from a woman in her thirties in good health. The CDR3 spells CASSGPTGNNQPQHF. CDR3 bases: TGTGCCAGCAGTGGCCCGACAGGGAACAATCAGCCCCAGCATTTT.